This paragraph covers one TCR beta chain sequence. V was cut by 4 bases and J by 5 bases, with 14 bases left in between. Germline assignment: CDR1 SSHAT and CDR2 FNYEAQ (reference sequence). The CDR3 consists of 15 residues. This record comes from a study of cytomegalovirus exposure and HLA in healthy donors. This PCR relied on a set of 60 Vbeta primers and 13 Jbeta primers. Clones were sequenced by immunoSEQ multiplex PCR, and TCRdb holds only the in-frame ones, with some missing. The repertoire table contains 150,000 to 200,000 clones. The chain uses TRBV7-7 and TRBJ2-2; maybe TRBD2 (6 bases). This clonotype was obtained from a boy between 5 and 17 years old in good health and CMV-seronegative. Sequencing used PBMCs. The CDR3 loop reads CASSSGLLKTGELFF. CDR3 nucleotides: TGTGCCAGCAGCTCGGGACTCCTGAAGACCGGGGAGCTGTTTTTT.